This is a list of T cell receptor beta chains from one sample in a study of T-cell reconstitution after alpha-beta-depleted transplantation in children. TCRdb reprocessed the PCR reads via MiXCR and lists one record per CDR3 protein. This table holds roughly 66,000 distinct CDR3 sequences, just under 5% found once. The sequences come from PBMCs, mostly from graft donor cells, collected 180 days after TCRalphabeta/CD19-depleted stem cell transplant. The receptor source for this set is a boy under two years old who had a stem cell transplant for acute myeloid leukemia, so the T cells may come from the graft donor. CDR3s include the opening cysteine and the closing phenylalanine or tryptophan. The D gene is left open where the match is weak. Rows may omit the clone size; those that give it use once, few, many or a size class.

v_call,d_call,j_call,clone_size,cdr3_nt,cdr3_aa
TRBV5-1,TRBD2,TRBJ2-5,many,TGCGCCAGCAGCTTGGATGGACTAGCGGGAAAGTACTTC,CASSLDGLAGKYF
TRBV12-3/TRBV12-4,TRBD1,TRBJ1-1,many,TGTGCCAGCCGGGTGGACAGGGCGGGCACTGAAGCTTTCTTT,CASRVDRAGTEAFF
TRBV12-3/TRBV12-4,-,TRBJ2-3,many,TGTGCCAGCAGTTTTAGGGCAGGGTTAGATACGCAGTATTTT,CASSFRAGLDTQYF
TRBV20-1,-,TRBJ1-4,many,TGCAGTCCCAACGGGCCGGAAGGGAATGAAAAACTGTTTTTT,CSPNGPEGNEKLFF
TRBV5-1,-,TRBJ2-1,many,TGCGCCAGCAGCTCGGACAGTGCCTACAATGAGCAGTTCTTC,CASSSDSAYNEQFF
TRBV5-1,TRBD1,TRBJ2-7,many,TGCGCCAGCAGCTTACAGCCAGGGGGTACGGGGGAGCAGTACTTC,CASSLQPGGTGEQYF
TRBV10-2,-,TRBJ2-3,-,TGCGCCAGCCCGTTTGGGACGCAGTATTTT,CASPFGTQYF
TRBV11-2,TRBD1,TRBJ2-2,many,TGTGCCAGCAGACCGGACAGGCCCCAAGAGTGGACCGGGGAGCTGTTTTTT,CASRPDRPQEWTGELFF
TRBV20-1,-,TRBJ2-5,many,TGCAGTGCTCAAAGGATACTCCGACGAGAGACCCAGTACTTC,CSAQRILRRETQYF
TRBV20-1,-,TRBJ1-1,many,TGCAGTGCCCCAACTCCCCGGCGGAAAGTGAACACTGAAGCTTTCTTT,CSAPTPRRKVNTEAFF
TRBV10-3,-,TRBJ2-7,-,TGTGCCATCAGGACTGGACAGCACTACGAGCAGTACTTC,CAIRTGQHYEQYF
TRBV5-4,TRBD2,TRBJ2-3,-,TGTGCCAGCAGCTTGGCCGGTGGACTAGCGGGGGCCACAGATACGCAGTATTTT,CASSLAGGLAGATDTQYF
TRBV5-5,-,TRBJ1-3,many,TGTGCCAGCAGCTTGGCCCTGTTCCGAACCTCTGGAAACACCATATATTTT,CASSLALFRTSGNTIYF
TRBV3-1,-,TRBJ1-1,many,TGTGCCACCAAGGACGCATTGAACACTGAAGCTTTCTTT,CATKDALNTEAFF
TRBV29-1,-,TRBJ2-7,many,TGCAGCGTTGGACCGAAGACCTACGAGCAGTACTTC,CSVGPKTYEQYF
TRBV5-8,TRBD1,TRBJ2-3,many,TGTGCCAGCAGCTTGGCCCCGGGACAGGTATTCTCAGATACGCAGTATTTT,CASSLAPGQVFSDTQYF
TRBV13,TRBD1,TRBJ1-2,many,TGTGCCAGCAGCTTCAGGGGGCATAATGGCTACACCTTC,CASSFRGHNGYTF
TRBV7-8,-,TRBJ2-6,many,TGTGCCAGCAGCCTCATACGGGGGACTGGGGCCAACGTCCTGACTTTC,CASSLIRGTGANVLTF
TRBV12-3/TRBV12-4,-,TRBJ2-7,many,TGTGCCAGCACCAACACCGGGCTGAAACTGAGGGAGCAGTACTTC,CASTNTGLKLREQYF
TRBV3-1,-,TRBJ2-1,many,TGTGCCAGCAGCCAAGCAGGGGGGGCGCAGTTCTTC,CASSQAGGAQFF
TRBV7-2,TRBD1,TRBJ2-3,many,TGTGCCAGCAGCTCTCTCCTCCGTCCGGGACAGGGGAGGCCAGATACGCAGTATTTT,CASSSLLRPGQGRPDTQYF
TRBV12-3/TRBV12-4,-,TRBJ2-7,many,TGTGCCAGCAGTTTAGGACACCATAACGAGCAGTACTTC,CASSLGHHNEQYF
TRBV6-2/TRBV6-3,-,TRBJ2-7,many,TGTGCCAGCAGGGGAGGTTACTACGAGCAGTACTTC,CASRGGYYEQYF
TRBV12-3/TRBV12-4,-,TRBJ2-2,many,TGTGCCAGCAGTTTTGGGAACACCGGGGAGCTGTTTTTT,CASSFGNTGELFF
TRBV9,TRBD1,TRBJ2-3,many,TGTGCCAGCAGCTTGACAGGGAGTAGGGGGCTGGATACGCAGTATTTT,CASSLTGSRGLDTQYF
TRBV12-3/TRBV12-4,-,TRBJ2-5,few,TGTGCCAGCACCTCACTCAGGGCACCCCAAGAGACCCAGTACTTC,CASTSLRAPQETQYF
TRBV20-1,TRBD1,TRBJ2-1,many,TGCAGTGCTCGGGACAGTGGCTACAATGAGCAGTTCTTC,CSARDSGYNEQFF
TRBV5-6,TRBD1,TRBJ2-1,many,TGTGCCAGCATAGGGGGCGTTTGGGGTGAGCAGTTCTTC,CASIGGVWGEQFF
TRBV12-3/TRBV12-4,TRBD1,TRBJ1-5,many,TGTGCCAGCAGTTATAGGACAGGAGGACGAAAATATAGCAATCAGCCCCAGCATTTT,CASSYRTGGRKYSNQPQHF
TRBV5-1,-,TRBJ1-5,many,TGCGCCAGCACCCCGGAACAGCCCCAGCATTTT,CASTPEQPQHF
TRBV7-2,TRBD2,TRBJ2-3,many,TGTGCCAGCAGCCCCTCCCAACTAGCGGGGGGGGATACGCAGTATTTT,CASSPSQLAGGDTQYF